Below are 9 T cell receptor beta chains sequenced from a single sample in a study of T cell responses to AZD1222 COVID-19 vaccine. Libraries were prepared by immunoSEQ multiplex PCR; TCRdb keeps only in-frame clonotypes and omits some of them. The sample holds 50,000 to 65,000 clones; about 87% are singletons and the top ten take roughly 3%. Sample: peripheral blood, taken 28 days after the second AZD1222 dose. These receptors all stem from an adult who received the AZD1222 COVID-19 vaccine.

V gene TRBV5-8 combines with J gene TRBJ2-6, with D unclear. Germline CDR1 SGHTS, CDR2 YDEGEE. CDR3 length: 16 amino acids. V lost 1 base, J lost 0 bases, and 8 bases lay in between. The CDR3 region has the DNA TGTGCCAGCAGCTTGCGGCGAAGCTCTGGGGCCAACGTCCTGACTTTC. Translating it yields CASSLRRSSGANVLTF.

The V and J genes are TRBV27 and TRBJ1-1, with 8 bases that match TRBD1. In germline, CDR1 is MNHEY, CDR2 SMNVEV (reference sequence). This CDR3 comprises 14 residues. Unmatched junction bases numbered 6, after V lost 7 bases and J lost 2 bases. The CDR3 loop is CASMVGQANTEAFF. The CDR3 DNA sequence: TGTGCCAGCATGGTGGGACAGGCCAACACTGAAGCTTTCTTT.

The chain has TRBV23-1 and TRBJ2-1; D is ambiguous. TRBV23-1 counts as an open reading frame of uncertain function. V was cut by 10 bases and J by 5 bases, with 15 bases left in between. This CDR3 has 13 residues. CDR3 in amino acids: CANNRNLHNEQFF. In DNA form, the CDR3 reads TGCGCCAACAATCGTAACCTTCACAATGAGCAGTTCTTC.

The sample holds one count of this clone. This rearrangement joins TRBV3-1 (or the pseudogene TRBV3-2) to TRBJ2-7, with 9 bases identical to TRBD1. Trimming at V came to 4 bases and at J to 4 bases, leaving 8 bases not matched to a gene. This CDR3 region has 15 residues. The germline gives CDR1 LGHDT, CDR2 YNNKEL (reference sequence). In DNA form, the CDR3 reads TGTGCCAGCAGCCGAGTGGGGACAGGGTTGTACGAGCAGTACTTC. It codes for CASSRVGTGLYEQYF.

The rearrangement joins TRBV12-3 or TRBV12-4 to TRBJ2-7; no reliable D call. The CDR3 extends over 13 amino acids. V gave up 6 bases and J gave up 1 base, with 10 bases separating them. The CDR3 loop reads CASSLSASYEQYF. The CDR3 coding sequence is TGTGCCAGCAGCCTAAGCGCGTCCTACGAGCAGTACTTC.

This sequence joins TRBV19 and TRBJ1-1; 9 bases map to TRBD1. This CDR3 is built from 13 residues. CDR1 and CDR2 from the germline V gene are LNHDA and SQIVND (reference sequence). The V and J ends lost 4 bases and 7 bases, in that order; junction bases with no gene match: 4. CDR3 protein: CASSTLDRGEAFF. CDR3 nucleotides: TGTGCCAGTAGTACCCTGGACAGGGGTGAAGCTTTCTTT.

The chain combines TRBV6-1 with TRBJ1-4; D remains ambiguous. Trimming removed 1 base from V and 4 bases from J, with 10 bases in between. This CDR3 contains 15 residues. The germline CDR1 and CDR2 sequences are MNHNS and SASEGT. In DNA form, the CDR3 reads TGTGCCAGCAGTGAAGGTTCGCGGTTTAATGAAAAACTGTTTTTT. Residues: CASSEGSRFNEKLFF.

The V and J genes are TRBV28 and TRBJ1-3; D may be TRBD1 (5 bases). The germline V gene has CDR1 MDHEN and CDR2 SYDVKM. This CDR3 spans 16 amino acids. With 2 bases removed from V and 0 bases from J, the gap between germline ends came to 11 bases. The CDR3 sequence: CASSLRGSYSGNTIYF. In nucleotides, the CDR3 is TGTGCCAGCAGTTTAAGGGGTAGCTACTCTGGAAACACCATATATTTT.

The V call is TRBV7-9, the J call TRBJ2-7, with 10 bases fitting TRBD2. Germline V gene lookup returns CDR1 SEHNR and CDR2 FQNEAQ (reference sequence). This CDR3 region has 16 residues. V trimming: 5 bases; J trimming: 0 bases; junction bases outside the gene matches: 7. For the CDR3, the DNA is TGTGCCAGCAGCCGTTCAGGACTAGCGGACTCCTACGAGCAGTACTTC. Its protein is CASSRSGLADSYEQYF.